A single sample is the source of the 15 T cell receptor beta chains below, sequenced in a study of CD8+ T cells in alopecia areata. Extracted RNA was reverse transcribed into cDNA, the sequencing template. The protocol was immunoSEQ multiplex PCR, while the TCRdb copy is restricted to in-frame clones and leaves out a portion. The sample has 90,000 to 130,000 clones, none seen only once; the top ten hold around a fifth. Sequencing was performed on lesional skin. All receptors come from a C3H/HeJ mouse with alopecia areata. The MHC haplotype of this mouse line is H2-k.

Comments on this clone: Gene labels here are mouse ones. The sequence runs out 4 residues before the end of the CDR3; the remainder is reconstructed from the germline J gene. The chain joins TRBV17 to TRBJ2-7, with 11 bases fitting TRBD1. The CDR3 is 13 residues long. Germline V lookup: CDR1 MNHDT, CDR2 YYDKIL. Incomplete CDR3 DNA: TGTGCTAGCAGTGGACAGGGGGCTAAT. Translation: CASSGQGAN. The whole CDR3 protein reads CASSGQGANEQYF. The full variable domain, rest sourced from reference TRBV17 and TRBJ2-7, is DTTVKQNPRYKLARVGKPVNLICSQTMNHDTMYWYQKKPNQAPKLLLFYYDKILNREADTFEKFQSSRPNNSFCSLYIGSAGLEYSAMYLCASSGQGANEQYFGPGTRLTVL.

A word on this clone: The gene names given are mouse names. The DNA ends 4 residues before the CDR3 does, and the rest of the CDR3 is filled in from the germline J gene. The chain is built from TRBV13-3 and TRBJ2-7; unclear D gene. This CDR3 has 14 amino acids. V was pared by 1 base and J by 0 bases, with 8 bases between. CDR1 NNHDY and CDR2 SYVADS come from the germline V gene. The sequenced part of the CDR3 DNA is TGTGCCAGCAGTGATCACAGTCCCTCCTAT. This translates into CASSDHSPSY. The full CDR3 protein reads CASSDHSPSYEQYF.

This clone was observed a few times. Gene names and germline match the mouse. The missing CDR3 end, 4 residues past where the read stops, is filled in from the germline J gene. Other DNA sequences in this specimen translate into the identical CDR3. V usage is TRBV13-1 and J usage is TRBJ1-4, with D possibly being TRBD1 (5 bases). V was pared by 0 bases and J by 3 bases, with 9 bases between. The V gene's germline CDR1 is NSHNY and CDR2 SYGAGN. The CDR3 covers 15 residues. The sequenced part of the CDR3 DNA is TGTGCCAGCAGTGATGCAGGGACTACCAACGAA. Translated: CASSDAGTTNE. The full CDR3 is CASSDAGTTNERLFF.

This clone was counted a few times. The gene symbols are mouse symbols. The read halts 4 residues ahead of the CDR3 end, with the missing end drawn from the germline J gene. This rearrangement joins TRBV16 to TRBJ2-1, with TRBD1 as a possible D gene (5 bases). The germline CDR1 and CDR2 sequences are SGHSA and FRNQAP. Trimming shortened V by 4 bases and J by 4 bases, and 5 bases separated the two germline ends. The CDR3 totals 12 residues. The CDR3 protein is CASSWTYAEQFF. The covered CDR3 bases are TGTGCAAGCAGCTGGACATATGCT.

As concerns this clone: Mouse germline and gene names are used. Read coverage stops 4 residues before the CDR3 terminus; the germline J gene supplies the remainder. This chain uses TRBV1 with TRBJ2-7, with a possible D match to TRBD2 (6 bases). V lost 0 bases and J 0 bases, leaving 12 bases between the germline ends. CDR1 is NSQYPW, CDR2 LRSPGD, per germline (reference sequence). This CDR3 is built from 16 residues. CDR3 amino acids: CTCSADRLGLSYEQYF. The CDR3 DNA, read in part, is TGCACCTGCAGTGCAGATCGTCTGGGGCTCTCCTAT.

This clone was seen a handful of times. Each gene name is a mouse one. The read halts 4 residues ahead of the CDR3 end, with the missing end drawn from the germline J gene. The chain combines TRBV12-2 with TRBJ2-7; TRBD2 matches at 8 bases. CDR1 SGHLS and CDR2 HYDKME come from the germline V gene. With 4 bases clipped from V and 0 bases from J, the junction kept 4 bases outside the gene matches. The CDR3 is 14 residues long. The CDR3 bases that were read are TGTGCCAGCTCCCTTACTGGGGGCTCCTAT. This codes for CASSLTGGSY. In full, the CDR3 is CASSLTGGSYEQYF.

This clone was picked up a small number of times. Mouse gene names apply. The read terminates 4 residues ahead of where the CDR3 ends, so the germline J gene completes it. The J gene is TRBJ2-3, the V gene TRBV1, with 7 bases lining up with TRBD2. The CDR3 length is 16 residues. Germline values: CDR1 NSQYPW, CDR2 LRSPGD (reference sequence). The V segment lost 0 bases and the J segment 0 bases; nucleotides outside the gene matches: 3. The CDR3 bases that were read are TGCACCTGCAGTGCAGAAAAACTGGGGAGTGCAGAA. Protein: CTCSAEKLGSAE. The full CDR3 protein reads CTCSAEKLGSAETLYF.

There are a few counts of this clone. Genes here carry mouse names. The sequenced fragment ends 4 residues before the CDR3 boundary, so the rest is inferred from the germline J gene. The chain recombines TRBV1 with TRBJ2-3, with 11 bases that match TRBD2. Germline values: CDR1 NSQYPW, CDR2 LRSPGD (reference sequence). V trimming: 4 bases; J trimming: 0 bases; junction bases outside the gene matches: 6. The CDR3 contains 17 residues. This CDR3 is CTCSGLGGSASAETLYF. The part of the CDR3 DNA that was read is TGCACCTGCAGTGGACTGGGGGGGTCGGCTAGTGCAGAA.

On this clone itself: The gene symbols are mouse symbols. The CDR3 end is not reached by the read, which stops 4 residues before it; the germline J gene fills it in. The chain recombines TRBV1 with TRBJ2-5, with 8 nucleotides matching TRBD2. V trimming: 1 base; J trimming: 1 base; junction bases outside the gene matches: 7. CDR1 is NSQYPW and CDR2 is LRSPGD in the germline V gene (reference sequence). The CDR3 has 17 residues. The sequenced part of the CDR3 DNA is TGCACCTGCAGTGCAGGTACTGGGGGAGGGGACCAAGAC. Translated, it gives CTCSAGTGGGDQD. The entire CDR3 is CTCSAGTGGGDQDTQYF.

This clone has ten or more counts. Gene names denote mouse genes. The CDR3 end lies 4 residues beyond the end of the read and is filled in from the germline J gene. The chain links TRBV13-3 to TRBJ1-4; a possible D gene is TRBD1 (6 bases). Germline V gene sequence: CDR1 NNHDY, CDR2 SYVADS. This CDR3 is built from 11 residues. The CDR3 bases that were read are TGTGCCAGCAGGACAGGCGAA. This gives the protein CASRTGE. The entire CDR3 reads CASRTGERLFF.

This clone has just a few counts. The database protein in TCRdb disagrees with the DNA translation at residue 13; the sequence shown here was translated from the DNA. The genes are named according to mouse. The CDR3 end falls 3 residues outside the read, so it is completed with the germline J gene. The gene calls are TRBV19 and TRBJ1-6, with TRBD1 identical over 9 bases. TRBJ1-6 is an ORF, with its function uncertain. CDR1 is FNHDT, CDR2 SITEND, per germline (reference sequence). This CDR3 region has 16 residues. Trimming at V came to 0 bases and at J to 5 bases, leaving 3 bases not matched to a gene. CDR3 residues: CASSIGTGANNSPLYF. The DNA read from the CDR3 is TGTGCCAGCAGTATAGGGACAGGGGCGAATAATTCGCCC.

As for this clone: Gene labels here are mouse ones. Read data end 4 residues before the CDR3 end; the end is taken from the germline J gene. The rearrangement joins TRBV13-3 to TRBJ2-3; 8 nucleotides agree with TRBD2. Germline lookup yields CDR1 NNHDY and CDR2 SYVADS. The CDR3 covers 18 residues. V gave up 0 bases and J gave up 0 bases; unmatched junction bases: 9. The CDR3 DNA, read in part, is TGTGCCAGCAGTGATGCAAGCTGGGGGGCCTCTAGTGCAGAA. Encoded protein: CASSDASWGASSAE. The CDR3 in full is CASSDASWGASSAETLYF.

Details on this clone: Germline and genes: mouse. Read coverage stops 4 residues before the CDR3 terminus; the germline J gene supplies the remainder. The chain recombines TRBV13-2 with TRBJ1-2; tentative D call: TRBD1 (5 bases). This CDR3 has 16 residues. The V and J ends lost 0 bases and 0 bases respectively, with 12 bases between them. The V gene's germline CDR1 is NNHNN and CDR2 SYGAGS (reference sequence). The DNA read from the CDR3 is TGTGCCAGCGGTGATGGGGGGACGAGGTCAAACTCC. It codes for CASGDGGTRSNS. Given in full, the CDR3 is CASGDGGTRSNSDYTF.

This clone was detected ten times or more. Gene names are mouse gene names. The read gets to within 4 residues of the CDR3 end, and the germline J gene fills in the rest. The rearrangement uses TRBV13-3 and TRBJ2-2, with TRBD2 matching over 8 bases. With V trimmed by 6 bases and J by 3 bases, 4 bases remained unmatched. CDR1 is NNHDY, CDR2 SYVADS, per germline. The CDR3 is 14 residues long. CDR3 sequence: CASTSTGDTGQLYF. The CDR3 bases that were read are TGTGCCAGCACCTCGACTGGGGACACCGGG.

A note on this clone: Genes here carry mouse names. The observed sequence ends 4 residues before the CDR3 terminus, with the missing tail filled in from the germline J gene. The rearrangement uses TRBV13-1 and TRBJ1-1; 7 nucleotides match TRBD1. This CDR3 is 15 amino acids long. Germline V gene data show CDR1 as NSHNY and CDR2 as SYGAGN. The junction had 9 bases not matched to a gene; V was cut back by 3 bases and J by 4 bases. The sequenced CDR3 bases are TGTGCCAGCAGTGTTGCAGACAGGGCGGGCACA. It translates to CASSVADRAGT. The CDR3 in its entirety is CASSVADRAGTEVFF.